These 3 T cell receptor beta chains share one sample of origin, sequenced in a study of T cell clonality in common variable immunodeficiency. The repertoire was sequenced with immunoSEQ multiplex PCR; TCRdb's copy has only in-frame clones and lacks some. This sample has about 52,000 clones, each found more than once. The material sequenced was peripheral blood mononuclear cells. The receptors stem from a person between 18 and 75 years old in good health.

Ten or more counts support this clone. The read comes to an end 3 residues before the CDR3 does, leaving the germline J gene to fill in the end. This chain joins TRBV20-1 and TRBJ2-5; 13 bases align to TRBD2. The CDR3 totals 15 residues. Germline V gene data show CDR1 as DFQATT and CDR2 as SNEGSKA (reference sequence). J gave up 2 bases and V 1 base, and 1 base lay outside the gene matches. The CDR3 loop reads CSARVGLAGQETQYF. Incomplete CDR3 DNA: TGCAGTGCTAGAGTGGGACTAGCGGGACAAGAGACC.

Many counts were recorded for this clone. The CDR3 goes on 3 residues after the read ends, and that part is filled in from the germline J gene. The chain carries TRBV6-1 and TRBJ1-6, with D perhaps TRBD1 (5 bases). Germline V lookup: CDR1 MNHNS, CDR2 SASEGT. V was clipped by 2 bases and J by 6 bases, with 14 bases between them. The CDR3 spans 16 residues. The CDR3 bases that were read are TGTGCCAGCAGTGAATCAGCCGGGGGAACTAATTCACCC. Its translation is CASSESAGGTNSP. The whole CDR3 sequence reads CASSESAGGTNSPLHF.

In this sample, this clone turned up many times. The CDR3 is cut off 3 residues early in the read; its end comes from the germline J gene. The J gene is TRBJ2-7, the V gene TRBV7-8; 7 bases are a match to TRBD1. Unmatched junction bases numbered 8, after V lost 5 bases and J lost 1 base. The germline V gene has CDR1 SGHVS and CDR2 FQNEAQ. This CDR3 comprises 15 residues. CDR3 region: CASSQWDSSSYEQYF. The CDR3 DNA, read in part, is TGTGCCAGCAGCCAGTGGGACAGCAGTTCCTACGAG. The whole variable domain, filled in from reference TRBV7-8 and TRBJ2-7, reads GAGVSQSPRYKVAKRGQDVALRCDPISGHVSLFWYQQALGQGPEFLTYFQNEAQLDKSGLPSDRFFAERPEGSVSTLKIQRTQQEDSAVYLCASSQWDSSSYEQYFGPGTRLTVT.